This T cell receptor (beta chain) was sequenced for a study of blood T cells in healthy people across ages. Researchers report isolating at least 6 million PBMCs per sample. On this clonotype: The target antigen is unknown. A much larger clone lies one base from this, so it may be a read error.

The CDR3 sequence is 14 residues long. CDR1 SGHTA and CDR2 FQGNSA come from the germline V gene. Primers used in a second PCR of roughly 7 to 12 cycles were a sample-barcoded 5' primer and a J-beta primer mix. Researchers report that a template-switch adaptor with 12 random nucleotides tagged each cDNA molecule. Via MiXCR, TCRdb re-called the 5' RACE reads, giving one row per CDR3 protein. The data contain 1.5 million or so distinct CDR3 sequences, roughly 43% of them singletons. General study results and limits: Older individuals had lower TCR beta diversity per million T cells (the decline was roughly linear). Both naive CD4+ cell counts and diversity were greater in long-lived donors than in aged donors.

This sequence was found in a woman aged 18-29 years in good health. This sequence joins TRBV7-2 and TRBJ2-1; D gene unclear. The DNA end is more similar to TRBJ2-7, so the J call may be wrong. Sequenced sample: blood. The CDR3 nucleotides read TGTGCCAGCAGCTTGATGGTGACCTACAATGAGCAGTACTTC. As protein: CASSLMVTYNEQYF.